Listed below are T cell receptor beta chains from one sample, sequenced in a study of cytomegalovirus exposure and HLA in healthy donors. Generated by immunoSEQ multiplex PCR, the TCRdb table keeps only in-frame clones and is missing some. The sample table sets out 120,000 to 150,000 clones. The sample comprised PBMCs. These receptors were obtained from a woman aged 18 to 35 in good health and CMV-seronegative. Each CDR3 is given with its conserved first and last residue. Fields, in order: D gene, J gene, V gene, CDR3 protein, CDR3 DNA. A D gene is named only where the DNA matches it firmly.

d_call: TRBD1; j_call: TRBJ2-5; v_call: TRBV6-1; cdr3_aa: CASRKGQGETQYF; cdr3_nt: TGTGCCAGCAGGAAGGGACAGGGGGAGACCCAGTACTTC
d_call: TRBD2; j_call: TRBJ2-2; v_call: TRBV4-3; cdr3_aa: CASSQDATSGSYTGELFF; cdr3_nt: TGCGCCAGCAGCCAAGACGCGACTAGCGGGAGTTATACCGGGGAGCTGTTTTTT
d_call: -; j_call: TRBJ1-1; v_call: TRBV5-4; cdr3_aa: CASSLAGGTPEAFF; cdr3_nt: TGTGCCAGCAGCTTGGCGGGGGGCACTCCTGAAGCTTTCTTT
d_call: TRBD1; j_call: TRBJ1-1; v_call: TRBV7-3; cdr3_aa: CASQSGGTEAFF; cdr3_nt: TGTGCCAGCCAATCAGGGGGCACTGAAGCTTTCTTT
d_call: -; j_call: TRBJ1-3; v_call: TRBV7-9; cdr3_aa: CASSLRGLDGNTIYF; cdr3_nt: TGTGCCAGCAGCTTACGGGGGTTGGATGGAAACACCATATATTTT
d_call: -; j_call: TRBJ2-1; v_call: TRBV6-5; cdr3_aa: CASSFGRSYNEQFF; cdr3_nt: TGTGCCAGCAGTTTTGGGAGGTCCTACAATGAGCAGTTCTTC
d_call: -; j_call: TRBJ2-6; v_call: TRBV7-8; cdr3_aa: CASSFDWAGANVLTF; cdr3_nt: TGTGCCAGCAGCTTCGACTGGGCTGGGGCCAACGTCCTGACTTTC
d_call: TRBD2; j_call: TRBJ2-1; v_call: TRBV4-1; cdr3_aa: CASSPEGSGDNEQFF; cdr3_nt: TGCGCCAGCAGCCCAGAAGGAAGCGGGGACAATGAGCAGTTCTTC
d_call: -; j_call: TRBJ2-1; v_call: TRBV5-1; cdr3_aa: CASMQVGRPSYNEQFF; cdr3_nt: TGCGCCAGCATGCAAGTCGGGAGACCCTCCTACAATGAGCAGTTCTTC
d_call: -; j_call: TRBJ2-7; v_call: TRBV4-1; cdr3_aa: CASSPRVSGTYEQYF; cdr3_nt: TGCGCCAGCAGCCCGCGGGTAAGCGGAACCTACGAGCAGTACTTC
d_call: -; j_call: TRBJ1-2; v_call: TRBV29-1; cdr3_aa: CSVVANGYTF; cdr3_nt: TGCAGCGTTGTAGCGAATGGCTACACCTTC
d_call: TRBD2; j_call: TRBJ2-5; v_call: TRBV5-6; cdr3_aa: CASSLGISGRAGETQYF; cdr3_nt: TGTGCCAGCAGCTTGGGCATTAGCGGGAGGGCGGGGGAGACCCAGTACTTC
d_call: TRBD2; j_call: TRBJ2-1; v_call: TRBV5-4; cdr3_aa: CASSLAGGPRNEQFF; cdr3_nt: TGTGCCAGCAGTCTAGCGGGAGGGCCGAGGAATGAGCAGTTCTTC
d_call: -; j_call: TRBJ1-2; v_call: TRBV6-1; cdr3_aa: CASSEGSGHGYTF; cdr3_nt: TGTGCCAGCAGTGAAGGGTCAGGGCATGGCTACACCTTC
d_call: TRBD2; j_call: TRBJ2-1; v_call: TRBV5-1; cdr3_aa: CASSTSFLGLAGVGVSYNEQFF; cdr3_nt: TGCGCCAGCAGCACCTCCTTCCTCGGACTAGCGGGAGTAGGAGTGTCCTACAATGAGCAGTTCTTC
d_call: TRBD2; j_call: TRBJ2-1; v_call: TRBV6-5; cdr3_aa: CASSYNSGIRDEQFF; cdr3_nt: TGTGCCAGCAGTTACAATAGCGGGATTCGTGATGAGCAGTTCTTC
d_call: TRBD2; j_call: TRBJ2-1; v_call: TRBV19; cdr3_aa: CASSISPGLASTVHEQFF; cdr3_nt: TGTGCCAGTAGTATATCACCGGGACTAGCGTCGACAGTGCATGAGCAGTTCTTC
d_call: TRBD1; j_call: TRBJ1-2; v_call: TRBV9; cdr3_aa: CASSVTGSYGYTF; cdr3_nt: TGTGCCAGCAGCGTGACAGGGAGCTATGGCTACACCTTC
d_call: TRBD1; j_call: TRBJ2-2; v_call: TRBV5-1; cdr3_aa: CASSLRTGEDGELFF; cdr3_nt: TGCGCCAGCAGCTTGCGGACAGGGGAGGACGGGGAGCTGTTTTTT
d_call: -; j_call: TRBJ2-7; v_call: TRBV10-3; cdr3_aa: CAIGQGGEQYF; cdr3_nt: TGTGCCATCGGGCAGGGGGGCGAGCAGTACTTC
d_call: TRBD1; j_call: TRBJ1-5; v_call: TRBV7-9; cdr3_aa: CASSKDREFQPQHF; cdr3_nt: TGTGCCAGCAGCAAAGACAGGGAGTTTCAGCCCCAGCATTTT
d_call: TRBD2; j_call: TRBJ2-5; v_call: TRBV11-3; cdr3_aa: CASSPGTSGRAGETQYF; cdr3_nt: TGTGCCAGCAGCCCCGGGACTAGCGGGAGGGCGGGGGAGACCCAGTACTTC
d_call: TRBD1; j_call: TRBJ2-2; v_call: TRBV5-1; cdr3_aa: CASRAGDRDAGELFF; cdr3_nt: TGCGCCAGCAGAGCAGGAGACAGGGATGCCGGGGAGCTGTTTTTT
d_call: -; j_call: TRBJ2-7; v_call: TRBV30; cdr3_aa: CAWSKQTSYEQYF; cdr3_nt: TGTGCCTGGAGTAAACAAACCTCCTACGAGCAGTACTTC